The present T cell receptor (beta chain) was sequenced within a study of T cells after yellow fever vaccination. General study findings and limits: Abundant bulk-derived clonotypes could contaminate FACS-sorted repertoires.

In its sample, this clonotype was seen many times. Germline CDR1 is MNHEY and CDR2 is SVGEGT. The CDR3 has 15 amino acids. Unmatched junction bases numbered 8, after V lost 6 bases and J lost 6 bases. For TCR, cDNA came from 5'RACE template switching, which added a universal primer site and UMIs. Using its own MiXCR run on the 5' RACE reads, TCRdb lists one record per CDR3 protein. The sample holds about 45,000 distinct CDR3 sequences; almost 7% are singletons and the top ten take about 15%. The sequenced sample was CD8+ T cells not binding an NS4B(214-222) dextramer, sorted from PBMCs, obtained 45 days after the yellow fever booster vaccination. V gene TRBV6-2 or TRBV6-3 combines with J gene TRBJ1-2, with 12 bases fitting TRBD1. The source is a man aged 25-40 years who received the YFV17D yellow fever vaccine. The CDR3 is CASSPYGTGGDGYTF. CDR3 in DNA: TGTGCCAGCAGCCCGTACGGGACAGGGGGCGATGGCTACACCTTC.